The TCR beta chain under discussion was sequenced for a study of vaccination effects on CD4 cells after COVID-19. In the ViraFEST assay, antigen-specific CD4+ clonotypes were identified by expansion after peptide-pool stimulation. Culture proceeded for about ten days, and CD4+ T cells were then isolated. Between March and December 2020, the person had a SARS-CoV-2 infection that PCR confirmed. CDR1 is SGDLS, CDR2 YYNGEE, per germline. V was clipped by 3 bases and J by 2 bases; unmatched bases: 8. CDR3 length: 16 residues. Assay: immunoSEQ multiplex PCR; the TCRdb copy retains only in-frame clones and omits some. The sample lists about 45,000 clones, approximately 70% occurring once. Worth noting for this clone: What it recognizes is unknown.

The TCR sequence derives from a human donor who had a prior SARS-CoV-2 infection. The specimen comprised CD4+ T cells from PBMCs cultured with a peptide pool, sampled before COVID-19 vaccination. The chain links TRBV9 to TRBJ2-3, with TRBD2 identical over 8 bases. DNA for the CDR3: TGTGCCAGCAGCGAGTATAGCGGGGAATACACAGATACGCAGTATTTT. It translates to CASSEYSGEYTDTQYF.